One sample yielded the 24 T cell receptor beta chains listed below, sequenced in a study of response to subunit inactivated influenza vaccine. Each CDR3 protein is one row after TCRdb ran MiXCR on the RT-PCR reads. Here the sample spans more than 550,000 distinct CDR3 sequences, over 9.5% being singletons. This material consisted of PBMCs from blood, taken on the day of vaccination. The receptors derive from a man aged 45-65 years who received an inactivated influenza vaccine.

This clonotype was detected only a few times. The DNA for the CDR3 is TGTGCTAGTGGTTTGGCCGGGGGCACCGGGGAGCTGTTTTTT. This sequence encodes CASGLAGGTGELFF. This sequence joins TRBV12-5 and TRBJ2-2; a possible D gene is TRBD2 (6 bases). V gave up 1 base and J gave up 4 bases, with 7 bases separating them. This CDR3 has 14 amino acids. Germline V CDR1 and CDR2: LGHNT, FRNRAP.

The V gene is TRBV7-2, the J gene TRBJ1-3; D gene uncertain. The CDR3 is 12 amino acids. CDR1 and CDR2 (germline): SGHTA, FQGNSA. Trimming removed 8 bases at V and 4 bases at J, with 9 bases between. The CDR3 sequence is CASLGYGNTIYF. The CDR3 bases are TGTGCCAGCTTGGGTTACGGAAACACCATATATTTT.

The sample holds a few counts of this clonotype. V is TRBV20-1 and J is TRBJ1-1, with 7 bases lining up with TRBD1. The CDR3 spans 14 residues. Germline lookup yields CDR1 DFQATT and CDR2 SNEGSKA (reference sequence). V was pared by 3 bases and J by 3 bases, with 7 bases of the junction left unmatched. The CDR3 DNA sequence: TGCAGTGCTAGGCCGACAGGGACCTACACTGAAGCTTTCTTT. Its protein product is CSARPTGTYTEAFF.

The chain links TRBV11-1 to TRBJ2-1, with a tentative D call TRBD1 (5 bases). Germline-derived CDR1 and CDR2 are SGHAT and FQDESV (reference sequence). There are 15 residues in the CDR3. The V end lost 3 bases, the J end lost 2 bases, and 11 bases lay between the germline ends. In nucleotides, the CDR3 is TGTGCCAGCAGCTTCGACAGCCCTCCCTACAATGAGCAGTTCTTC. Translated, it gives CASSFDSPPYNEQFF.

The CDR3 coding sequence is TGTGCCAGTTCCGATTACAGGGGGGGCAACGAGCAGTACTTC. This sequence encodes CASSDYRGGNEQYF. This sequence joins TRBV19 and TRBJ2-7; TRBD1 is a possible D gene (8 bases). Trimming removed 8 bases at V and 5 bases at J, with 19 bases between. The CDR3 spans 14 residues. Germline V CDR1 and CDR2: LNHDA, SQIVND (reference sequence).

The CDR3: CASSRLAGTTKNIQYF. DNA for the CDR3: TGTGCCAGCAGCCGACTAGCGGGGACAACGAAAAACATTCAGTACTTC. The genes are TRBV3-1 and TRBJ2-4, with TRBD2 matching over 11 bases. Germline-derived CDR1 and CDR2 are LGHDT and YNNKEL (reference sequence). The CDR3 loop spans 16 amino acids. The junction had 6 bases not matched to a gene; V was cut back by 4 bases and J by 4 bases.

This clonotype was detected only a few times. The chain has TRBV28 and TRBJ2-7; D is possibly TRBD1 (6 bases). Germline V gene sequence: CDR1 MDHEN, CDR2 SYDVKM. The germline V and J ends were trimmed by 3 bases and 0 bases, with 12 bases remaining between them. The CDR3 runs to 15 residues. The CDR3, as DNA: TGTGCCAGCAGTTTTGGGACGGACAGCTCCTACGAGCAGTACTTC. Translated, it gives CASSFGTDSSYEQYF.

This clonotype occurred many times. The V and J genes are TRBV25-1 and TRBJ1-3; 7 bases map to TRBD1. Germline CDR1 is MGHDK and CDR2 is SYGVNS. Losses at the gene ends were 6 bases for V and 1 base for J; bases not matched to a gene: 3. This CDR3 has 14 residues. CDR3 sequence reads: CASRQTGSGNTIYF. In nucleotides, the CDR3 is TGTGCCAGCAGACAGACAGGGTCTGGAAACACCATATATTTT.

The gene calls are TRBV20-1 and TRBJ2-3; 7 nucleotides line up with TRBD2. Losses at the gene ends were 5 bases for V and 0 bases for J; bases not matched to a gene: 11. The CDR3 totals 16 residues. Germline CDR1 and CDR2: DFQATT and SNEGSKA (reference sequence). CDR3 amino acids: CSAPNRLARSTDTQYF. The CDR3 region has the DNA TGCAGTGCTCCTAACCGACTAGCAAGGAGCACAGATACGCAGTATTTT.

The chain is built from TRBV20-1 and TRBJ1-2; D gene uncertain. CDR1 and CDR2 from the germline V gene are DFQATT and SNEGSKA (reference sequence). Trimming shortened V by 6 bases and J by 8 bases, and 13 bases separated the two germline ends. The CDR3 totals 11 residues. The CDR3 spells CSAPEKGGYTF. The CDR3 region has the DNA TGCAGTGCCCCCGAGAAAGGAGGCTACACCTTC.

The rearrangement links TRBV12-3 or TRBV12-4 to TRBJ1-4; D unclear. Trimming pared 3 bases from V and 8 bases from J, leaving 16 bases between. This CDR3 contains 15 residues. CDR3: CASSFRWGAREKLFF. Here the CDR3 DNA reads TGTGCCAGCAGTTTTCGATGGGGTGCTCGGGAAAAACTGTTTTTT.

V and J are TRBV12-3 or TRBV12-4 and TRBJ1-4, with D hard to call. Trimming took 2 bases from V and 8 from J, leaving 3 bases between them. CDR3 size: 11 residues. The CDR3 reads CASSLYEKLFF. DNA for the CDR3: TGTGCCAGCAGTTTATACGAAAAACTGTTTTTT.

This clonotype was counted a few times. The V and J genes are TRBV12-3 or TRBV12-4 and TRBJ2-3, with TRBD1 identical over 8 bases. The CDR3 is 15 amino acids. The V and J ends lost 6 bases and 6 bases, in that order; junction bases with no gene match: 11. In DNA, the CDR3 is TGTGCCAGCAGCCTAGTGGACAGGGCTCAGGATACGCAGTATTTT. Translation gives CASSLVDRAQDTQYF.

At least ten counts were recorded for this clonotype. The J gene is TRBJ2-1, the V gene TRBV5-1; no reliable D call. V lost 0 bases and J lost 0, with 10 bases in between. This CDR3 spans 16 amino acids. CDR1 and CDR2 (germline): SGHRS, YFSETQ. CDR3 loop: CASSLAGKSSYNEQFF. CDR3 DNA: TGCGCCAGCAGCTTGGCCGGTAAGAGCTCCTACAATGAGCAGTTCTTC.

V and J are TRBV28 and TRBJ1-5; no firm D call. V lost 6 bases and J 7 bases, leaving 16 bases between the germline ends. CDR1 MDHEN and CDR2 SYDVKM come from the germline V gene. The CDR3 is 14 residues long. This chain's CDR3 is CASSNIRDTQPQHF. CDR3 sequence (DNA): TGTGCCAGCAGCAACATTAGGGATACCCAGCCCCAGCATTTT.

V and J are TRBV6-2 or TRBV6-3 and TRBJ2-6; D possibly corresponds to TRBD2 (7 bases). CDR1 is MNHEY and CDR2 is SVGEGT in the germline V gene. The V end lost 10 bases, the J end lost 4 bases, and 17 bases lay between the germline ends. The CDR3 runs 15 residues. The CDR3 coding sequence is TGTGCCACTAGCTGGGGGGGCACAGGGGCCAACGTCCTGACTTTC. It specifies CATSWGGTGANVLTF.

The chain recombines TRBV7-9 with TRBJ2-5; D not resolved. Germline assignment: CDR1 SEHNR and CDR2 FQNEAQ (reference sequence). This CDR3 region has 15 residues. The germline V and J ends were trimmed by 5 bases and 1 base, with 14 bases remaining between them. CDR3 nucleotide sequence: TGTGCCAGCAGCCGCTCCACTCGGACCCAAGAGACCCAGTACTTC. It encodes CASSRSTRTQETQYF. Based on the CDR3 plus reference TRBV7-9 and TRBJ2-5, the full variable domain is DTGVSQNPRHKITKRGQNVTFRCDPISEHNRLYWYRQTLGQGPEFLTYFQNEAQLEKSRLLSDRFSAERPKGSFSTLEIQRTEQGDSAMYLCASSRSTRTQETQYFGPGTRLLVL.

This chain connects TRBV4-3 to TRBJ1-4; D remains ambiguous. The germline CDR1 and CDR2 sequences are LGHNA and YSLEER. This CDR3 comprises 15 residues. V was pared by 0 bases and J by 6 bases, with 11 bases between. The CDR3 coding sequence is TGCGCCAGCAGCCAAGATCGAAGGAGGGATGAAAAACTGTTTTTT. Translation: CASSQDRRRDEKLFF.

The chain employs TRBV20-1 and TRBJ2-5; possibly TRBD2 for D (7 bases). The CDR3 length is 16 residues. Germline V gene lookup returns CDR1 DFQATT and CDR2 SNEGSKA (reference sequence). Trimming removed 3 bases at V and 3 bases at J, with 20 bases between. CDR3 nucleotides: TGCAGTGCTAGGAATTGGGGGGGCCGTAGTAAAGAGACCCAGTACTTC. Translated: CSARNWGGRSKETQYF.

Only a few counts were recorded for this clonotype. This rearrangement joins TRBV29-1 to TRBJ2-2, with D possibly matching TRBD2 (5 bases). The CDR3 runs to 16 residues. V was shortened by 0 bases and J by 2 bases, with 13 bases between the two germline ends. The germline V gene encodes CDR1 SQVTM and CDR2 ANQGSEA. The CDR3 loop is CSVEDLALANTGELFF. CDR3 bases: TGCAGCGTTGAAGATCTGGCTCTAGCTAACACCGGGGAGCTGTTTTTT.

The CDR3 here is CASSQGVLASYEQYF. The CDR3 region has the DNA TGCGCCAGCAGCCAAGGGGTCCTGGCGTCCTACGAGCAGTACTTC. This chain connects TRBV4-3 to TRBJ2-7; D ambiguous. The V end was cut by 1 base, the J end by 1 base, with 11 bases between. The germline CDR1 and CDR2 sequences are LGHNA and YSLEER. The length of the CDR3 is 15 residues.

There are a few counts of this clonotype. This chain uses TRBV5-6 with TRBJ2-3; 9 bases map to TRBD2. The CDR3 runs to 16 residues. Trimming removed 0 bases from V and 5 bases from J; junction bases left unmatched: 7. The V gene's germline CDR1 is SGHDT and CDR2 YYEEEE. The CDR3 bases are TGTGCCAGCAGCTTGGTGGTAGCGGGGGTGGAAGATACGCAGTATTTT. As protein: CASSLVVAGVEDTQYF.

The CDR3 region has the DNA TGTGCCAGCAGTTTGGGTCCGGGGTCCGGACCCGAGCAGTTCTTC. Protein: CASSLGPGSGPEQFF. The chain has TRBV12-3 or TRBV12-4 and TRBJ2-1; TRBD2 is a possible D gene (5 bases). The CDR3 covers 15 residues. Trimming pared 3 bases from V and 10 bases from J, leaving 19 bases between.

The sample holds many counts of this clonotype. The chain carries TRBV6-6 and TRBJ2-1; D ambiguous. Germline CDR1 MNHNY, CDR2 SVGAGI (reference sequence). The germline V and J ends were trimmed by 3 bases and 6 bases, with 9 bases remaining between them. This CDR3 comprises 13 residues. The CDR3, as DNA: TGTGCCAGCAGTTATCAAAGCAGCAATGAGCAGTTCTTC. Translation: CASSYQSSNEQFF.